The source of this T cell receptor (beta chain) is a study of T-cell reconstitution after alpha-beta-depleted transplantation in children. This clonotype was counted at least ten times. V lost 2 bases and J 2 bases, leaving 8 bases between the germline ends. The CDR3 loop spans 14 amino acids. Preparation of the TCRbeta library used unique molecular identifiers. TCRdb redid the calling of the PCR reads with MiXCR, one entry per CDR3 protein. Of 300,000 to 400,000 distinct CDR3 sequences listed, roughly 13% were seen once; the top ten hold roughly 4.5%. The V gene is TRBV12-3 or TRBV12-4, the J gene TRBJ2-3, with D perhaps matching TRBD1 (6 bases). This receptor was taken from a human donor who donated a stem cell graft to a child with Fanconi anemia. The sequencing here drew on PBMCs, taken from the stem cell graft. CDR3 sequence reads: CASSLNRVTDTQYF. The CDR3 coding sequence is TGTGCCAGCAGTTTAAACAGGGTCACAGATACGCAGTATTTT.